This T cell receptor beta chain appears in the sequencing data of a study of blood T cell repertoires in COVID-19. Overall study: The cDNA or gDNA used as material had been derived from T cells, B-cell-depleted T cells, or PBMCs.

TCRdb's table, derived via immunoSEQ multiplex PCR, lists solely in-frame clones and lacks some. The table shows 450,000 or so clones, with about nine tenths occurring only once. The sequenced material came from PBMCs or T cells enriched from blood (not recorded which). The receptor was derived from a man between 18 and 35 years old who had recovered from COVID-19.

As DNA, the CDR3 is TGTGCCAGCAGCCACCCCGTAGAGCAGCGTAGCACCGGGGAGCTGTTTTTT. The encoded protein is CASSHPVEQRSTGELFF. The rearrangement uses TRBV11-3 and TRBJ2-2; unclear D gene. The CDR3 has 17 amino acids. Germline values: CDR1 SGHNT, CDR2 YENEEA. V was shortened by 5 bases and J by 4 bases, with 20 bases between the two germline ends. Looking up the rest from reference TRBV11-3 and TRBJ2-2 gives the full variable domain: EAGVVQSPRYKIIEKKQPVAFWCNPISGHNTLYWYLQNLGQGPELLIRYENEEAVDDSQLPKDRFSAERLKGVDSTLKIQPAELGDSAVYLCASSHPVEQRSTGELFFGEGSRLTVL.